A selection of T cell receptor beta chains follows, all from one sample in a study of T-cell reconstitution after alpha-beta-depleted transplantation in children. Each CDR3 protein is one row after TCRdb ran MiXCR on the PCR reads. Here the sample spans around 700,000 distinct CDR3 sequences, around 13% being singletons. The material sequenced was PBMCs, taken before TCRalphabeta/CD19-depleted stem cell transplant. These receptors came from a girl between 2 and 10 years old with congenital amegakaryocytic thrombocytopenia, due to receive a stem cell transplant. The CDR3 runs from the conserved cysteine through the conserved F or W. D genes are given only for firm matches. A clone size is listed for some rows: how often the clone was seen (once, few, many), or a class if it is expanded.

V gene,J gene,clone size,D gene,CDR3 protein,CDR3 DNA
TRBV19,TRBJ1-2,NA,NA,CASSRGNEINYGYTF,TGTGCCAGTAGTAGGGGGAACGAAATAAACTATGGCTACACCTTC
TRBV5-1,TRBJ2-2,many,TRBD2,CASSSGTSVAGELFF,TGCGCCAGCAGCTCGGGGACTAGCGTGGCCGGGGAGCTGTTTTTT
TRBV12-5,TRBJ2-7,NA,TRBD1,CASGGDRIPSYEQYF,TGTGCTAGTGGGGGGGACAGGATTCCGTCTTACGAGCAGTACTTC
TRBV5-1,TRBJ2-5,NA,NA,CASSLGGLLGAVGETQYF,TGCGCCAGCAGCTTGGGGGGTCTTTTGGGAGCCGTCGGAGAGACCCAGTACTTC
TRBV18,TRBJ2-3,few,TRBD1,CASSRNLGQFSTDTQYF,TGTGCCAGCTCGCGCAACCTGGGACAGTTCTCCACAGATACGCAGTATTTT
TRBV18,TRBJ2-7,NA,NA,CASSLEGPGPYEQYF,TGTGCCAGCTCCCTTGAAGGTCCGGGCCCCTACGAGCAGTACTTC
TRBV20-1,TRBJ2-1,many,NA,CSARGPLSPYNEQFF,TGCAGTGCTAGAGGTCCTCTATCCCCCTACAATGAGCAGTTCTTC
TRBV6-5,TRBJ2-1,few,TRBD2,CASRWTSGRAGDEQFF,TGTGCCAGCAGGTGGACTAGCGGGAGGGCCGGCGATGAGCAGTTCTTC
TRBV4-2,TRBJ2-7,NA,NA,CASTILGEQYF,TGTGCCAGTACCATTCTCGGCGAGCAGTACTTC
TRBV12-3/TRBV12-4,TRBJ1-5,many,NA,CASSPSPRPGAQHF,TGTGCCAGCAGTCCCTCCCCTCGACCCGGAGCCCAGCATTTT
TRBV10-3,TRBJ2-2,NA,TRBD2,CAIRTSGIDTGELFF,TGTGCCATCAGGACTAGCGGGATAGACACCGGGGAGCTGTTTTTT
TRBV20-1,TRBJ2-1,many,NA,CSARDLALLANEQFF,TGCAGTGCTAGAGATCTGGCCCTACTAGCAAATGAGCAGTTCTTC
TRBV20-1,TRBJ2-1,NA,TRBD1,CSATRQGGSNEQFF,TGCAGTGCCACCCGACAGGGGGGGAGCAATGAGCAGTTCTTC
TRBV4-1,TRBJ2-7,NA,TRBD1,CASSQAGTGKVIGQYF,TGCGCCAGCAGCCAAGCGGGGACAGGGAAGGTAATCGGGCAGTACTTC
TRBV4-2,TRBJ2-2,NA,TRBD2,CASSQVGAGGDTGELFF,TGTGCCAGCAGCCAAGTTGGAGCGGGAGGGGACACCGGGGAGCTGTTTTTT
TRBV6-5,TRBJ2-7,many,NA,CASSYRLEGYEQYF,TGTGCCAGCAGTTACCGGCTAGAGGGCTACGAGCAGTACTTC
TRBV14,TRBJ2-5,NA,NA,CASSQFAGHPETQYF,TGTGCCAGCAGCCAGTTTGCCGGCCACCCGGAGACCCAGTACTTC
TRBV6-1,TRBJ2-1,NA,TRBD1,CASRKDRRGSYNEQFF,TGTGCCAGCAGAAAGGACAGGCGCGGCTCCTACAATGAGCAGTTCTTC
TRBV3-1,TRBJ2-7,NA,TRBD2,CASSQDRLAGKGNEQYF,TGTGCCAGCAGCCAAGATAGGCTAGCGGGAAAAGGTAACGAGCAGTACTTC
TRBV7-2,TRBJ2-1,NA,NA,CASSLPGEVAYNEQFF,TGTGCCAGCAGCCTCCCGGGGGAAGTTGCCTACAATGAGCAGTTCTTC
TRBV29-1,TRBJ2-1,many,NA,CSARGAHNEQFF,TGCAGCGCCCGGGGGGCCCACAATGAGCAGTTCTTC
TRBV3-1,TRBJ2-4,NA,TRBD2,CASSRTRNIQYF,TGTGCCAGCAGCCGGACTAGAAACATTCAGTACTTC
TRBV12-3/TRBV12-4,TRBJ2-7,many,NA,CASSLVDSSYEQYF,TGTGCCAGCAGTTTAGTTGACAGTTCCTACGAGCAGTACTTC
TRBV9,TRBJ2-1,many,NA,CASSTRGEQFF,TGTGCCAGCAGCACCCGAGGTGAGCAGTTCTTC
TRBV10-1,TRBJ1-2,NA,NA,CASKALTF,TGCGCCAGCAAGGCCCTCACCTTC
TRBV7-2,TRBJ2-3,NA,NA,CASSLGTQFTDTQYF,TGTGCCAGCAGCTTAGGCACTCAATTCACAGATACGCAGTATTTT
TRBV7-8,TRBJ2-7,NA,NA,CASSLVFGTYEQYF,TGTGCCAGCAGCTTAGTTTTCGGTACTTACGAGCAGTACTTC
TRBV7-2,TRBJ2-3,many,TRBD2,CASLSGGGRATDTQYF,TGTGCCAGTCTCTCTGGAGGCGGGAGGGCCACAGATACGCAGTATTTT
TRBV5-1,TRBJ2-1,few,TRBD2,CASSLAGGVDEQFF,TGCGCCAGCAGCCTCGCGGGAGGGGTCGATGAGCAGTTCTTC
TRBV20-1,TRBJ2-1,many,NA,CSARDLKGDSYNEQFF,TGCAGTGCTAGAGATCTGAAGGGGGACTCCTACAATGAGCAGTTCTTC
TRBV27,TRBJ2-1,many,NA,CASSPQGGHSNEQFF,TGTGCCAGCAGTCCCCAGGGCGGTCACAGCAATGAGCAGTTCTTC
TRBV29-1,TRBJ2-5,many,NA,CSVVGLGRTKETQYF,TGCAGCGTTGTTGGGCTGGGTAGGACAAAGGAGACCCAGTACTTC
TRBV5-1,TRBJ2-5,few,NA,CASSRWGVGPRRETQYF,TGCGCCAGCAGTCGTTGGGGGGTCGGCCCAAGGCGAGAGACCCAGTACTTC
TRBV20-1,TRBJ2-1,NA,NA,CSASYVGSGLYNEQFF,TGCAGTGCTAGTTATGTCGGTAGCGGACTCTACAATGAGCAGTTCTTC
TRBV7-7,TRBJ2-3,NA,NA,CASSSSAGPTDTQYF,TGTGCCAGCAGCTCTTCCGCGGGACCCACAGATACGCAGTATTTT
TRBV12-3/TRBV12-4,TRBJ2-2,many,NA,CASNQLEEELFF,TGTGCCAGCAACCAATTGGAGGAGGAGCTGTTTTTT
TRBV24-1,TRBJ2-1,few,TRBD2,CATSAASGRNEQFF,TGTGCCACCAGTGCGGCTAGCGGGAGGAATGAGCAGTTCTTC
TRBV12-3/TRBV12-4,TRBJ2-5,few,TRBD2,CASSFRGSGETQYF,TGTGCCAGCAGTTTCCGCGGGAGTGGGGAGACCCAGTACTTC
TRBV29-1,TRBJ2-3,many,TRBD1,CSVAIPQGGADTQYF,TGCAGCGTTGCCATTCCACAGGGGGGTGCAGATACGCAGTATTTT
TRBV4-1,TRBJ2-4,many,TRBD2,CASSQGRLRESINIQYF,TGCGCCAGCAGCCAAGGTCGATTGCGGGAGTCGATAAACATTCAGTACTTC
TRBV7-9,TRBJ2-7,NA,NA,CASSLGEFGFYEQYF,TGTGCCAGCAGTCTCGGAGAGTTCGGCTTTTACGAGCAGTACTTC
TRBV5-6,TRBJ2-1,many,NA,CASELFNEQFF,TGTGCCAGCGAGCTATTCAATGAGCAGTTCTTC
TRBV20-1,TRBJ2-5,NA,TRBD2,CSARGVTSGRLKEETQYF,TGCAGTGCTAGAGGGGTTACTAGCGGGAGGCTAAAAGAAGAGACCCAGTACTTC
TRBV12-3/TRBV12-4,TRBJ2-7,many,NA,CASSLARWSASYEQYF,TGTGCCAGCAGTTTAGCGCGGTGGAGCGCTTCCTACGAGCAGTACTTC
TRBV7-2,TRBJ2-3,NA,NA,CASSLRGRPSTDTQYF,TGTGCCAGCAGCTTGCGTGGACGACCTAGCACAGATACGCAGTATTTT
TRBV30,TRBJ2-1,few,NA,CAWSVLGLGNEQFF,TGTGCCTGGAGTGTACTTGGCCTTGGGAATGAGCAGTTCTTC
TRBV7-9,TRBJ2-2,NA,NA,CASSLLLSDSRELFF,TGTGCCAGCAGCTTATTACTCTCCGACTCCCGGGAGCTGTTTTTT
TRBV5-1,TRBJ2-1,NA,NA,CASSLDGALGVPYNEQFF,TGCGCCAGCAGCTTGGATGGGGCCCTCGGGGTTCCCTACAATGAGCAGTTCTTC
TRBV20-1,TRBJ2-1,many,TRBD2,CSARDPGLVVYNEQFF,TGCAGTGCTAGAGACCCGGGACTAGTAGTTTACAATGAGCAGTTCTTC
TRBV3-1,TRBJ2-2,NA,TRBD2,CASRRLAGSLNTGELFF,TGTGCCAGCCGGCGACTAGCGGGATCTTTGAACACCGGGGAGCTGTTTTTT
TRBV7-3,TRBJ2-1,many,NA,CASSLYGGVHNEQFF,TGTGCCAGCAGCTTATACGGGGGAGTCCACAATGAGCAGTTCTTC
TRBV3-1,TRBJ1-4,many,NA,CASSLQGKYEKLFF,TGTGCCAGCAGCCTTCAGGGGAAGTACGAAAAACTGTTTTTT